Shown below are 10 T cell receptor beta chains from a single sample sequenced in a study of PD-1 blockade in classical Hodgkin lymphoma. Sequenced by immunoSEQ multiplex PCR; TCRdb stores in-frame clones only, minus some. The sample lists tens of thousands of clones, more than 90% seen once, with roughly 8% in the top ten. The time point is: cycle 4 day 1 (C4D1), after less than seven weeks of nivolumab. Every patient experienced relapse after autologous stem cell transplantation, and brentuximab vedotin exposure varied. This material consisted of peripheral blood mononuclear cells (PBMCs), taken before the fourth cycle of nivolumab. These receptors were collected from a human donor with classical Hodgkin lymphoma.

This chain connects TRBV5-8 to TRBJ2-3, with D hard to call. Trimming took off 0 bases at V and 4 bases at J, with 9 bases between the two ends. The CDR3 runs to 14 residues. Germline V gene sequence: CDR1 SGHTS, CDR2 YDEGEE. The CDR3 region is CASSLGSAADTQYF. The CDR3 DNA sequence: TGTGCCAGCAGCTTGGGCTCGGCCGCAGATACGCAGTATTTT.

The chain has TRBV18 and TRBJ2-5; TRBD2 matches at 14 bases. J was trimmed by 3 bases and V by 3 bases; bases with no gene match: 0. Looked up from germline, CDR1 is KGHSH and CDR2 is LQKENI. This CDR3 is 15 amino acids long. CDR3 nucleotides: TGTGCCAGCTCACCGGGACTAGCGGGAGAAGAGACCCAGTACTTC. This translates into CASSPGLAGEETQYF.

A single count supports this clone. The rearrangement links TRBV15 to TRBJ1-5, with D uncertain. The CDR3 loop spans 16 amino acids. The germline CDR1 and CDR2 sequences are LNHNV and YYDKDF (reference sequence). Trimming pared 3 bases from V and 0 bases from J, leaving 12 bases between. The CDR3 region is CATSRRTLYSNQPQHF. DNA for the CDR3: TGTGCCACCAGCAGGCGAACATTGTATAGCAATCAGCCCCAGCATTTT.

The rearrangement joins TRBV2 to TRBJ2-2; possible D gene TRBD2, 7 bases. Looked up from germline, CDR1 is SNHLY and CDR2 is FYNNEI. The CDR3 covers 16 residues. V was clipped by 6 bases and J by 5 bases, with 19 bases between them. The CDR3 nucleotides read TGTGCCAGCAGGACTGGGGGGGCTTTTGTGACCGGGGAGCTGTTTTTT. It translates to CASRTGGAFVTGELFF.

This chain uses TRBV27 with TRBJ2-7; 11 nucleotides align to TRBD1. Losses at the gene ends were 5 bases for V and 4 bases for J; bases not matched to a gene: 4. The CDR3 is made up of 14 amino acids. Germline values: CDR1 MNHEY, CDR2 SMNVEV (reference sequence). In DNA form, the CDR3 reads TGTGCCAGCAGTCCAGGGACAGGGGGATACGAGCAGTACTTC. As protein: CASSPGTGGYEQYF.

The rearrangement joins TRBV7-6 to TRBJ1-1, with 8 bases fitting TRBD1. J was trimmed by 2 bases and V by 5 bases; bases with no gene match: 4. CDR3 length: 14 residues. CDR1 SGHVS and CDR2 FNYEAQ come from the germline V gene. CDR3 DNA: TGTGCCAGCAGCACTGGACAGGGAAACACTGAAGCTTTCTTT. Its protein product is CASSTGQGNTEAFF.

This chain links TRBV28 with TRBJ2-1; 8 nucleotides match TRBD1. Germline V gene sequence: CDR1 MDHEN, CDR2 SYDVKM. Losses at the gene ends were 7 bases for V and 15 bases for J; bases not matched to a gene: 11. The CDR3 totals 12 residues. The CDR3 loop reads CASNAGTGTRFF. DNA of the CDR3: TGTGCCAGCAATGCGGGGACAGGTACACGGTTCTTC.

In DNA, the CDR3 is TGTGCCAGCAGTTTCTTTGGGAGCGGAGAAGAAAAACTGTTTTTT. It yields the protein CASSFFGSGEEKLFF. This chain joins TRBV28 and TRBJ1-4; D is undetermined. The germline V and J ends were trimmed by 3 bases and 8 bases, with 16 bases remaining between them. Germline V gene lookup returns CDR1 MDHEN and CDR2 SYDVKM. The length of the CDR3 is 15 residues.

The V call is TRBV9, the J call TRBJ1-2, with D possibly being TRBD1 (5 bases). V lost 4 bases, J lost 8 bases, and 15 bases lay in between. Germline V gives CDR1 SGDLS, CDR2 YYNGEE. The CDR3 is 13 amino acids. The CDR3 protein is CASSQGLSRGYTF. As DNA, the CDR3 is TGTGCCAGCAGCCAGGGACTGTCTAGGGGCTACACCTTC.

V is TRBV29-1 and J is TRBJ2-5, with 13 bases identical to TRBD2. The CDR3 sequence is 17 residues long. Trimming took 1 base from V and 4 from J; bases not matched to a gene: 9. Germline CDR1 reads SQVTM; CDR2 reads ANQGSEA. The CDR3 reads CSVEGLAGGIFLETQYF. For the CDR3, the DNA is TGCAGCGTTGAAGGACTAGCGGGAGGCATATTCCTAGAGACCCAGTACTTC.